This T cell receptor beta chain was captured in a study of graft-versus-host responses after intestinal transplantation. The V segment lost 6 bases and the J segment 6 bases; nucleotides outside the gene matches: 12. Per germline, CDR1 SEHNR and CDR2 FQNEAQ (reference sequence). The CDR3 consists of 17 residues. Assay: immunoSEQ multiplex PCR; the TCRdb copy retains only in-frame clones and omits some. Here the sample spans 25,000 to 30,000 clones, 70% to 90% being singletons. The clonotype was recovered from a human patient who received an intestinal transplant, so some T cells may come from the graft donor. J is TRBJ2-1 and V is TRBV7-9; TRBD2 matches 12 bases. Sequencing was performed on PBMCs, taken around 430 days after intestinal transplantation. The CDR3 reads CASRYGTGTSGSNEQFF. The CDR3 DNA sequence: TGTGCCAGCAGATACGGGACCGGGACTAGCGGGTCCAATGAGCAGTTCTTC.